These 8 T cell receptor beta chains were all obtained from the same sample, sequenced in a study of technical replicates of blood from a handful of donors. Clones were read by immunoSEQ multiplex PCR, and TCRdb kept only the in-frame ones, dropping some. The sample yields about 97,000 clones, 95% to 97% seen once. The material sequenced was T cells isolated from PBMCs. Receptors originate from a human donor in good health.

This chain connects TRBV13 to TRBJ1-1; perhaps TRBD1 as D (6 bases). The CDR3 has 15 amino acids. Germline V gene lookup returns CDR1 PRHDT and CDR2 FYEKMQ (reference sequence). Trimming removed 5 bases at V and 8 bases at J, with 21 bases between. CDR3 sequence reads: CASSGMDSPSPEAFF. DNA for the CDR3: TGTGCCAGCAGCGGGATGGACAGTCCCTCTCCGGAAGCTTTCTTT. Based on the CDR3 plus reference TRBV13 and TRBJ1-1, the full variable domain is AAGVIQSPRHLIKEKRETATLKCYPIPRHDTVYWYQQGPGQDPQFLISFYEKMQSDKGSIPDRFSAQQFSDYHSELNMSSLELGDSALYFCASSGMDSPSPEAFFGQGTRLTVV.

This sequence joins TRBV9 and TRBJ2-2; 7 bases map to TRBD2. Losses at the gene ends were 7 bases for V and 0 bases for J; bases not matched to a gene: 3. This CDR3 is 14 amino acids long. Germline loops: CDR1 SGDLS, CDR2 YYNGEE. This chain's CDR3 is CASGAGANTGELFF. DNA for the CDR3: TGTGCCAGCGGGGCGGGAGCGAACACCGGGGAGCTGTTTTTT.

This chain links TRBV13 with TRBJ2-7; 7 nucleotides align to TRBD2. V lost 2 bases and J lost 2; bases outside the gene matches: 15. Germline V gene lookup returns CDR1 PRHDT and CDR2 FYEKMQ (reference sequence). The CDR3 consists of 18 residues. CDR3 coding DNA: TGTGCCAGCAGCTTACTCTCGGGAGGCCCCCCGAATGCCTACGAGCAGTACTTC. This sequence encodes CASSLLSGGPPNAYEQYF.

The gene calls are TRBV9 and TRBJ2-1, with 12 bases fitting TRBD2. V lost 1 base to trimming and J lost 0 bases; unmatched junction nucleotides: 8. Germline CDR1 reads SGDLS; CDR2 reads YYNGEE. The CDR3 contains 19 residues. The CDR3 region is CASSVNRGTSGHSYNEQFF. CDR3 DNA: TGTGCCAGCAGCGTAAACAGGGGGACTAGCGGGCACTCCTACAATGAGCAGTTCTTC.

The chain recombines TRBV18 with TRBJ1-5; 8 bases map to TRBD1. Trimming removed 9 bases from V and 4 bases from J; junction bases left unmatched: 11. Germline V gene lookup returns CDR1 KGHSH and CDR2 LQKENI. The CDR3 spans 15 residues. The CDR3 loop is CASVPDRDPNQPQHF. The CDR3, as DNA: TGTGCCAGTGTTCCGGACAGGGACCCAAATCAGCCCCAGCATTTT.

The rearrangement links TRBV10-3 to TRBJ1-4; the match to TRBD1 covers 8 bases. There are 18 residues in the CDR3. CDR1 is ENHRY and CDR2 is SYGVKD in the germline V gene. Trimming took 0 bases from V and 4 from J; bases not matched to a gene: 10. Here the CDR3 DNA reads TGTGCCATCAGTGAGTCTGGAAACAGGGGGAGAGGTAATGAAAAACTGTTTTTT. It yields the protein CAISESGNRGRGNEKLFF.

This clone came up once. This chain links TRBV11-2 with TRBJ2-7; D gene uncertain. Trimming stripped 5 bases from V and 3 bases from J, with 11 bases between. The CDR3 is 13 residues long. Germline loops: CDR1 SGHAT, CDR2 FQNNGV. The CDR3 bases are TGTGCCAGCAGCCGAACCCCCTACTACGAGCAGTACTTC. Translation gives CASSRTPYYEQYF.

The chain has TRBV9 and TRBJ2-3; 8 nucleotides match TRBD1. This CDR3 comprises 17 residues. Trimming took 0 bases from V and 3 from J; bases not matched to a gene: 9. In germline, CDR1 is SGDLS, CDR2 YYNGEE. The DNA for the CDR3 is TGTGCCAGCAGCGTAGCCCCGAAGGACAGGGTTACAGATACGCAGTATTTT. Amino acids: CASSVAPKDRVTDTQYF.